Listed below are T cell receptor beta chains from one sample, sequenced in a study of beta chain features in type 1 diabetes. Profiled with immunoSEQ multiplex PCR; TCRdb holds only in-frame clones, not every one. The table shows 130,000 or so clones, with 17% occurring only once. The sample consisted of central memory CD4+ T cells from blood. The source is a man between 18 and 35 years old with type 1 diabetes. Each CDR3 is given with its conserved first and last residue. A D gene is named only where the DNA matches it firmly. Some rows mark clone size as missing; the rest say once, few, many or name a class of expanded clone.

NA NA TRBJ1-1 TRBV19 CASYRDLTEAFF TGTGCCTCCTACCGGGATCTTACTGAAGCTTTCTTT
few NA TRBJ2-5 TRBV7-2 CASSFGTRETQYF TGTGCCAGCAGCTTTGGGACAAGAGAGACCCAGTACTTC
few TRBD1 TRBJ2-2 TRBV11-3 CASSSRQGVTGELFF TGTGCCAGCAGCAGCCGACAGGGCGTGACCGGGGAGCTGTTTTTT
NA NA TRBJ2-1 TRBV4-2 CASSQAGHRDQAQFF TGTGCCAGCAGCCAAGCGGGGCATCGGGACCAAGCTCAGTTCTTC
NA NA TRBJ1-2 TRBV28 CASSLTEYGYTF TGTGCCAGCAGTTTAACAGAGTATGGCTACACCTTC
many NA TRBJ1-5 TRBV7-6 CASSSGTADQPQHF TGTGCCAGCAGCTCTGGAACGGCTGATCAGCCCCAGCATTTT
NA NA TRBJ2-1 TRBV30 CAWRRTVNEQFF TGTGCCTGGAGGCGGACAGTCAATGAGCAGTTCTTC
few NA TRBJ2-3 TRBV18 CASSVTDTQYF TGTGCCAGCTCAGTCACAGATACGCAGTATTTT
few NA TRBJ2-3 TRBV15 CATSRDGGASTDTQYF TGTGCCACCAGCAGAGATGGGGGGGCTAGCACAGATACGCAGTATTTT
NA NA TRBJ2-7 TRBV5-1 CASSSPYGGIYEQYF TGCGCCAGCAGCTCCCCCTACGGGGGAATCTACGAGCAGTACTTC
few NA TRBJ2-5 TRBV30 CAWSKGLLETQYF TGTGCCTGGAGCAAGGGACTTTTAGAGACCCAGTACTTC
NA TRBD1 TRBJ1-2 TRBV29-1 CSSGQGEFGYTF TGCAGCTCAGGACAGGGGGAGTTTGGCTACACCTTC
NA TRBD2 TRBJ2-3 TRBV4-3 CASSQGAGGPGDTQYF TGCGCCAGCAGCCAAGGAGCGGGGGGGCCGGGGGATACGCAGTATTTT
NA NA TRBJ2-3 TRBV7-3 CASSLTRDGTDTQYF TGTGCCAGCAGCTTAACCAGGGACGGCACAGATACGCAGTATTTT
few NA TRBJ2-3 TRBV6-1 CASSKRQSTDTQYF TGTGCCAGCAGTAAGCGACAGAGCACAGATACGCAGTATTTT
NA NA TRBJ2-1 TRBV28 CASSPPTVTNEQFF TGTGCCAGCAGCCCGCCGACCGTCACCAATGAGCAGTTCTTC
many TRBD2 TRBJ2-1 TRBV28 CASSLAGGPHNEQFF TGTGCCAGCAGTCTAGCGGGAGGGCCCCACAATGAGCAGTTCTTC
few NA TRBJ2-1 TRBV4-2 CASSPLANNEQFF TGTGCCAGCAGCCCCCTGGCGAACAATGAGCAGTTCTTC
few TRBD2 TRBJ2-3 TRBV29-1 CSVRRGGTDTQYF TGCAGCGTTCGGCGGGGGGGCACAGATACGCAGTATTTT
few NA TRBJ1-1 TRBV10-3 CAISSLVVDTEAFF TGTGCCATCAGTTCCCTGGTTGTTGACACTGAAGCTTTCTTT
few TRBD2 TRBJ2-7 TRBV2 CASSESSGFYEQYF TGTGCCAGCAGTGAATCTAGCGGATTCTACGAGCAGTACTTC
NA TRBD1 TRBJ1-5 TRBV30 CAWRGQGNQPQHF TGTGCCTGGAGGGGACAGGGTAATCAGCCCCAGCATTTT
few TRBD2 TRBJ2-6 TRBV5-6 CASSLARTSAGANVLTF TGTGCCAGCAGCTTGGCGAGGACTAGCGCTGGGGCCAACGTCCTGACTTTC
NA NA TRBJ2-1 TRBV7-9 CASSSPGLLSYNEQFF TGTGCCAGCAGCTCACCGGGACTCCTCTCCTACAATGAGCAGTTCTTC
NA NA TRBJ2-5 TRBV7-9 CASSFQLSGGETQYF TGTGCCAGCAGCTTCCAATTATCTGGGGGAGAGACCCAGTACTTC
NA TRBD1 TRBJ2-4 TRBV28 CASSFVDGTGRGVKNIQYF TGTGCCAGCAGTTTTGTTGACGGGACAGGGAGGGGAGTCAAAAACATTCAGTACTTC
few TRBD2 TRBJ2-3 TRBV5-4 CASSSTSGGRGDTQYF TGTGCCAGCAGCTCCACTAGCGGGGGCCGAGGGGATACGCAGTATTTT
NA TRBD2 TRBJ2-7 TRBV30 CAVKYIAGGPGEQYF TGTGCCGTAAAATACATAGCGGGAGGGCCGGGAGAGCAGTACTTC
NA TRBD2 TRBJ2-3 TRBV6-4 CASSLLAGGPDTQYF TGTGCCAGCAGTCTCCTAGCGGGGGGGCCAGATACGCAGTATTTT
NA NA TRBJ1-2 TRBV29-1 CSVANSAYTF TGCAGCGTTGCGAATTCGGCCTACACCTTC
NA NA TRBJ1-1 TRBV5-4 CASSLSALNTEAFF TGTGCCAGCAGCTTGTCCGCACTAAACACTGAAGCTTTCTTT
NA NA TRBJ2-3 TRBV28 CASSPPSRGGGTDTQYF TGTGCCAGCAGTCCACCGAGTAGGGGGGGCGGCACAGATACGCAGTATTTT
NA NA TRBJ2-5 TRBV2 CASSSRGGRETQYF TGTGCCAGCAGCTCACGGGGAGGTAGAGAGACCCAGTACTTC
few NA TRBJ2-2 TRBV2 CASSFGTTGELFF TGTGCCAGCAGTTTCGGCACCACCGGGGAGCTGTTTTTT
NA NA TRBJ2-3 TRBV9 CASSAGEHGQYF TGTGCCAGCAGCGCGGGCGAACACGGGCAGTATTTT
few TRBD1 TRBJ1-1 TRBV29-1 CSVGTGSTEAFF TGCAGCGTTGGGACAGGGTCCACTGAAGCTTTCTTT
NA NA TRBJ2-5 TRBV7-2 CASGIGTQYF TGTGCCAGCGGTATTGGGACCCAGTACTTC
NA NA TRBJ2-6 TRBV30 CAWSVSGANVLTF TGTGCCTGGAGTGTTTCTGGGGCCAACGTCCTGACTTTC
NA NA TRBJ1-4 TRBV29-1 CSVSDEKLFF TGCAGCGTTTCGGACGAAAAACTGTTTTTT
NA NA TRBJ2-3 TRBV11-2 CASSRGGDTQYF TGTGCCAGCAGCCGTGGGGGGGATACGCAGTATTTT
NA TRBD1 TRBJ2-3 TRBV18 CASSPRQGGGTDTQYF TGTGCCAGCTCACCTCGACAGGGGGGAGGCACAGATACGCAGTATTTT
NA NA TRBJ1-1 TRBV27 CASYGGYTEAFF TGTGCCAGTTATGGGGGTTACACTGAAGCTTTCTTT
NA NA TRBJ2-7 TRBV6-6 CASSYVSYEQYF TGTGCCAGCAGTTACGTTTCCTACGAGCAGTACTTC
NA NA TRBJ1-2 TRBV19 CASSLSTGANYGYTF TGTGCCAGTAGCCTATCGACAGGTGCTAACTATGGCTACACCTTC
NA NA TRBJ2-5 TRBV7-1 CASSLPGRVETQYF TGTGCCAGCAGCCTACCGGGGCGCGTAGAGACCCAGTACTTC
NA NA TRBJ2-6 TRBV7-2 CASSLEGAGANVLTF TGTGCCAGCAGCTTAGAAGGGGCTGGGGCCAACGTCCTGACTTTC
few NA TRBJ2-7 TRBV7-2 CASSRGPSSYEQYF TGTGCCAGCAGTCGTGGACCCAGCTCCTACGAGCAGTACTTC
few NA TRBJ2-1 TRBV6-1 CASTSSGWWVNEQFF TGTGCCAGCACTTCGTCTGGCTGGTGGGTCAATGAGCAGTTCTTC
few NA TRBJ2-3 TRBV7-2 CASSLRAPRDTQYF TGTGCCAGCAGCTTAAGAGCCCCGAGGGATACGCAGTATTTT
NA NA TRBJ2-3 TRBV11-2 CASSPGSTQYF TGTGCCAGCAGCCCAGGGAGTACGCAGTATTTT
many NA TRBJ2-2 TRBV29-1 CSAFTGELFF TGCAGCGCCTTCACCGGGGAGCTGTTTTTT
NA TRBD1 TRBJ2-1 TRBV29-1 CSVDRDSDYNEQFF TGCAGCGTTGACCGGGACAGTGACTACAATGAGCAGTTCTTC
NA NA TRBJ2-6 TRBV30 CAWSVLRTLVSGANVLTF TGTGCCTGGAGTGTCCTCCGGACATTGGTTTCTGGGGCCAACGTCCTGACTTTC
NA NA TRBJ2-5 TRBV9 CASSGFQETQYF TGTGCCAGCAGCGGATTCCAAGAGACCCAGTACTTC
few TRBD1 TRBJ2-7 TRBV28 CASSTYRTGGGEQYF TGTGCCAGCAGTACCTACAGGACAGGGGGTGGGGAGCAGTACTTC